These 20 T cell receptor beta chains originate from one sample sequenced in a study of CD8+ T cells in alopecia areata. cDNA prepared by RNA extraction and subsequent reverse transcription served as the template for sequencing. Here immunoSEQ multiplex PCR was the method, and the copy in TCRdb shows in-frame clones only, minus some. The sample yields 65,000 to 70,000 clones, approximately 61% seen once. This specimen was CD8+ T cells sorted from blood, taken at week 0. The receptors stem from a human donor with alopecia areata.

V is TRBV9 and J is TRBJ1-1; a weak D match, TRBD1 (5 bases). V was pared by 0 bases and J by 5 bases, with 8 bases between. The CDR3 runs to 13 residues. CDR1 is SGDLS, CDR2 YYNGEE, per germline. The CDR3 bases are TGTGCCAGCAGCGTAGCCGGGGCTACTGAAGCTTTCTTT. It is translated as CASSVAGATEAFF.

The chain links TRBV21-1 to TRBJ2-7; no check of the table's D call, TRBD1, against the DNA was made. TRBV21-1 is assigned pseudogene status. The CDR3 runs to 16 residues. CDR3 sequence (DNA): TGTGCCAGCAGCAAAATGAACAGGGCCTACTCCTACGAGCAGTACTTC. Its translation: CASSKMNRAYSYEQYF.

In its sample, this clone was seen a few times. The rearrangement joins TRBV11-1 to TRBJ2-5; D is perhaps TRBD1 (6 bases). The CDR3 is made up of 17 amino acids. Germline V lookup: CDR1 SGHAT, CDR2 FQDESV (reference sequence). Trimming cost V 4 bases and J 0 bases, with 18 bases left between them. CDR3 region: CASSYWPGGQNQETQYF. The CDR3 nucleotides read TGTGCCAGCAGCTACTGGCCCGGAGGACAGAACCAAGAGACCCAGTACTTC.

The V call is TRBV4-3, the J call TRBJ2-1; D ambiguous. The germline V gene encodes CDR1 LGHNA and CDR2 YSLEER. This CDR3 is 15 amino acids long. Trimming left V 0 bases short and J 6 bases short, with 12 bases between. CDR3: CASSQDSSSLNEQFF. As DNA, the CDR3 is TGCGCCAGCAGCCAAGATTCCTCCAGCCTCAATGAGCAGTTCTTC.

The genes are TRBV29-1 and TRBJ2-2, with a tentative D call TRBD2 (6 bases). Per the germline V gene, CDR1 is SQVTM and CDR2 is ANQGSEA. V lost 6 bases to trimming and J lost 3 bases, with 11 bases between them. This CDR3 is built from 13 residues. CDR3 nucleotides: TGCAGCGTGTGGCGGGACGACACCGGGGAGCTGTTTTTT. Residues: CSVWRDDTGELFF.

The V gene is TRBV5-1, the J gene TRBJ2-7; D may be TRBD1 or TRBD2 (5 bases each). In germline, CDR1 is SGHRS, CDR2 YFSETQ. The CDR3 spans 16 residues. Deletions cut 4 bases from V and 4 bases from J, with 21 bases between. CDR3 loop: CASSLGETAAAYEQYF. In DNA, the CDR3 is TGCGCCAGCAGCCTGGGGGAAACCGCAGCTGCTTACGAGCAGTACTTC.

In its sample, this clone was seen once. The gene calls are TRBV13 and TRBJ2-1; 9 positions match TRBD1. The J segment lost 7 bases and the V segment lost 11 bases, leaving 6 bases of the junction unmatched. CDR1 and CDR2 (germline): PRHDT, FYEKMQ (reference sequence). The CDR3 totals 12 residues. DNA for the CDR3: TGTGCCGTCAGGGACAGGGCGAATGAGCAGTTCTTC. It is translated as CAVRDRANEQFF. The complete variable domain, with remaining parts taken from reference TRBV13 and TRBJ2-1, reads AAGVIQSPRHLIKEKRETATLKCYPIPRHDTVYWYQQGPGQDPQFLISFYEKMQSDKGSIPDRFSAQQFSDYHSELNMSSLELGDSALYFCAVRDRANEQFFGPGTRLTVL.

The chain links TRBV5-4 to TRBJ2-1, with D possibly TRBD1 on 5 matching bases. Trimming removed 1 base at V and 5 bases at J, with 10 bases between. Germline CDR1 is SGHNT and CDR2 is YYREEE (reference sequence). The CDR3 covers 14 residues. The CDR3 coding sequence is TGTGCCAGCAGCTTGACAGGCACTAACAATGAGCAGTTCTTC. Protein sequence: CASSLTGTNNEQFF.

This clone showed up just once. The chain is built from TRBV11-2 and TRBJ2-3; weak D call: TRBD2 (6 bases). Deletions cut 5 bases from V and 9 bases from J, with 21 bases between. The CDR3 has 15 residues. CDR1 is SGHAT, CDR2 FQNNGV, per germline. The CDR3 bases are TGTGCCAGCAGCCCAGGTCGAGGAGGGCTCGGCACGCAGTATTTT. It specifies CASSPGRGGLGTQYF.

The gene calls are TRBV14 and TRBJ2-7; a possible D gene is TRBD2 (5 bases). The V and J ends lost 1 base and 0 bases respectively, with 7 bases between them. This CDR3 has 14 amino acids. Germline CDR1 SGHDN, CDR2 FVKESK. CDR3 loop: CASSQVGSSYEQYF. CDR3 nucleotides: TGTGCCAGCAGCCAAGTGGGGAGCTCCTACGAGCAGTACTTC.

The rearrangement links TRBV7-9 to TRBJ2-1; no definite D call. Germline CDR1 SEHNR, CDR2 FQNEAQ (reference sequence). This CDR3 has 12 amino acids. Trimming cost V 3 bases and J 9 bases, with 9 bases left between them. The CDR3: CASSLLGGEQFF. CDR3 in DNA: TGTGCCAGCAGCTTGCTCGGTGGTGAGCAGTTCTTC.

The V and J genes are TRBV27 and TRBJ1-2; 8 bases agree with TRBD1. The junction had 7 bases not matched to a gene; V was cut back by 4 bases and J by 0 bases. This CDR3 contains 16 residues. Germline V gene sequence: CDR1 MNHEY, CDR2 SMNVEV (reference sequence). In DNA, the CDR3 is TGTGCCAGCAGTTCCCTGACAGGGGCTGCTAACTATGGCTACACCTTC. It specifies CASSSLTGAANYGYTF.

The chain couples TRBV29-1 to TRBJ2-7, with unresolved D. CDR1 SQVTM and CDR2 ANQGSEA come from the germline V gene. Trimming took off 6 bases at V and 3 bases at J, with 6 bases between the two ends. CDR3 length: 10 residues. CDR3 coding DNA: TGCAGCGTAGTAGACTACGAGCAGTACTTC. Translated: CSVVDYEQYF.

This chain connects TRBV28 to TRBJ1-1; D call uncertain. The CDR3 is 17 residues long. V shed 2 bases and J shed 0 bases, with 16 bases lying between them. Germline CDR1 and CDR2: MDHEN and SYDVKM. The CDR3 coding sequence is TGTGCCAGCAGTTTAGTTGGGTGGGGTCGCATGAACACTGAAGCTTTCTTT. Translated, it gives CASSLVGWGRMNTEAFF.

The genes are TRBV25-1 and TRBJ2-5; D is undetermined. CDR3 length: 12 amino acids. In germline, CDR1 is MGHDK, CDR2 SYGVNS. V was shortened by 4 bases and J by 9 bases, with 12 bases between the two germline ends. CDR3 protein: CASSVQWQAQYF. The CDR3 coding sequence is TGTGCCAGCAGTGTCCAGTGGCAGGCCCAGTACTTC. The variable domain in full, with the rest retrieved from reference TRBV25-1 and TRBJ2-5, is EADIYQTPRYLVIGTGKKITLECSQTMGHDKMYWYQQDPGMELHLIHYSYGVNSTEKGDLSSESTVSRIRTEHFPLTLESARPSHTSQYLCASSVQWQAQYFGPGTRLLVL.

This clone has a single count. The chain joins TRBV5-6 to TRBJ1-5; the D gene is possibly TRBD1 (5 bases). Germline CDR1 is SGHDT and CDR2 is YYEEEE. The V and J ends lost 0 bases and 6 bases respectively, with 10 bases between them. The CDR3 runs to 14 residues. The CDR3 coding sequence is TGTGCCAGCAGCTTGGGCAGGGTAGTTCAGCCCCAGCATTTT. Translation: CASSLGRVVQPQHF.

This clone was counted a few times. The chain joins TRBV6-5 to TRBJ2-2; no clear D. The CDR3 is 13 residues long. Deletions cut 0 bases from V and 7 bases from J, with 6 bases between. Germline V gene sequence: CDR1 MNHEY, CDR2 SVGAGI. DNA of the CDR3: TGTGCCAGCAGTTACTCGACCCGCGGGGAGCTGTTTTTT. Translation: CASSYSTRGELFF.

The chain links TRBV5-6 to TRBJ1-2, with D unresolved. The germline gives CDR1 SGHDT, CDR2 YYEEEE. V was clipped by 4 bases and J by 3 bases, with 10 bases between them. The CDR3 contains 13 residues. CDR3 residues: CASSLGRDYGYTF. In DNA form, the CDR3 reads TGTGCCAGCAGCCTGGGGAGAGACTATGGCTACACCTTC.

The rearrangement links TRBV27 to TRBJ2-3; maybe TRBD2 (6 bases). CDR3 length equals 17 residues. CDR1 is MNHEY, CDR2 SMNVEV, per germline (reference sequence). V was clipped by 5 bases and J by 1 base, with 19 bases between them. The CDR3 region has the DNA TGTGCCAGCAGTCTCCTTAGCATGGAGGGAGGCACAGATACGCAGTATTTT. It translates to CASSLLSMEGGTDTQYF.

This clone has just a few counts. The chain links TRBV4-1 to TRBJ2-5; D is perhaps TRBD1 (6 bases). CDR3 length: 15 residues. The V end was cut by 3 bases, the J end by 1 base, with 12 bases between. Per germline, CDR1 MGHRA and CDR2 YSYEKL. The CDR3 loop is CASSHPRQAQETQYF. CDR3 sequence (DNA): TGCGCCAGCAGCCACCCGCGACAGGCCCAAGAGACCCAGTACTTC.